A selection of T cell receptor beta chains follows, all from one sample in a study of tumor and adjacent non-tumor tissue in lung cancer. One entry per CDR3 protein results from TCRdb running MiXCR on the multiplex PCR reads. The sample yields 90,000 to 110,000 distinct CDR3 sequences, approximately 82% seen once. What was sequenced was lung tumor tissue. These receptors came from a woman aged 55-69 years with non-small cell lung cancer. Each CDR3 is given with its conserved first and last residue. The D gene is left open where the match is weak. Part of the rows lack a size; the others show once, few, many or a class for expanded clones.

TGTGCCAGCAGCATATATGGGACCCAGGCTCCCTACACCTTC	CASSIYGTQAPYTF	TRBJ1-2	.	.	14	TRBV11-2
TGTGCCAGCAGCCCCCCATATCCCCGCACAGATACGCAGTATTTT	CASSPPYPRTDTQYF	TRBJ2-3	.	.	15	TRBV28
TGTGCCAGCAGTTCTGCATCCCTGGGTTACGGGCAGTACTTC	CASSSASLGYGQYF	TRBJ2-7	.	.	14	TRBV28
TGCGCCAGTACGGCCGAAATGGGAGCTGAAGCTTTCTTT	CASTAEMGAEAFF	TRBJ1-1	.	.	13	TRBV10-1
TGTGCCAGCAGTTACGGGTACACCGAACAGCCCCAGCATTTT	CASSYGYTEQPQHF	TRBJ1-5	.	.	14	TRBV6-2/TRBV6-3
TGTGCCAGCAGTTACTCCAGGGAAGCGGCTGGCTACACCTTC	CASSYSREAAGYTF	TRBJ1-2	.	few	14	TRBV6-2/TRBV6-3
TGCAGTGCTAGAGATTTAGAGGGAATCGAGAATGATCAGTTCTTC	CSARDLEGIENDQFF	TRBJ2-1	.	.	15	TRBV20-1
TGTGCGAGCCGCTTAGAGTTGACTAGCGGGAGCCATAATGATCAGTTCTTC	CASRLELTSGSHNDQFF	TRBJ2-1	TRBD2	once	17	TRBV11-2
TGCAGCGTTGAAGGGAGAGCAGGGAACACTGAACCTTTCTTT	CSVEGRAGNTEPFF	TRBJ1-1	.	.	14	TRBV29-1
TGTGCTAGCAGAAAGGGCCAAGGTGACACGCAGTGTTTT	CASRKGQGDTQCF	TRBJ2-3	.	.	13	TRBV11-3
TGTGCCAGTGGCGCTGGTAATCGTGATGAAACTTTCTTT	CASGAGNRDETFF	TRBJ1-1	.	.	13	TRBV19
TGTGCCAGCCGCTGGTCCCTAAACACCGGGGAGCTGTTTTTT	CASRWSLNTGELFF	TRBJ2-2	.	.	14	TRBV11-2
TGTGTCAGCAGTTTCGGGCAGGTAGTATTGAACACTGAAGCTTTCTTT	CVSSFGQVVLNTEAFF	TRBJ1-1	.	once	16	TRBV12-3/TRBV12-4
TGTGCCAGCAATTACTCGCCGGGGGCGATCGACGAACAGTACTTC	CASNYSPGAIDEQYF	TRBJ2-7	.	once	15	TRBV6-2/TRBV6-3
TGCAGCGTTGAAATCGATCCAGCGGGAGTCCTTCCGTTCTTC	CSVEIDPAGVLPFF	TRBJ2-1	TRBD2	.	14	TRBV29-1
TGCAGTGTTGACAGGACAGGGGCCTTCGGATACACCTTC	CSVDRTGAFGYTF	TRBJ1-2	TRBD1	.	13	TRBV20-1
TGCGCCAGCCTTGGGGAGGGATCCTACAAGCAGTACTTC	CASLGEGSYKQYF	TRBJ2-7	TRBD2	few	13	TRBV12-3/TRBV12-4
TGCGCCAGCAGCCAAGCTAGCGGGAGGGCCGTAAATGAGCAGTTCTTC	CASSQASGRAVNEQFF	TRBJ2-1	TRBD2	many	16	TRBV4-3
TGCAGTGCTAACAGACAGACCGGGGGGCTGTTTTTC	CSANRQTGGLFF	TRBJ2-2	.	.	12	TRBV20-1
TGTGCCTGCAGCTCACAGGACCCGCTCTATGGTTACACCTTC	CACSSQDPLYGYTF	TRBJ1-2	.	.	14	TRBV11-1
TGTGCCAGCAGTGACTGGGGGCCCTACGAGCAGTGCTTC	CASSDWGPYEQCF	TRBJ2-7	.	once	13	TRBV6-1
TGCAGCGTTGCTAAGAACTCAGGGCCTAATCAACCCCAGAATTTT	CSVAKNSGPNQPQNF	TRBJ1-5	.	once	15	TRBV29-1
TGTGCCACCATTGGGGGGGAAGGGACCCAGTACTTC	CATIGGEGTQYF	TRBJ2-5	TRBD2	once	12	TRBV28
TGTGTCAGCAGCAAGACAGGGTATGGGCAGTACTTC	CVSSKTGYGQYF	TRBJ2-7	TRBD1	.	12	TRBV11-2
TGTGCCAGCAGCTCATTTCAGGGGGAAAAACTGTTTTTT	CASSSFQGEKLFF	TRBJ1-4	.	.	13	TRBV5-4
TGTGACAGCGGACAGGGTCTGAACATTGAAGCTTTCTTT	CDSGQGLNIEAFF	TRBJ1-1	TRBD1	.	13	TRBV6-2/TRBV6-3
TGTGCCACCAGCAGAGAAGAGGGGACCTCAGCAAGTTCACCCCTCCACTTT	CATSREEGTSASSPLHF	TRBJ1-6	.	.	17	TRBV15
TGTGACAACAATTTCAGGTGCAATGAGCAGTTCTTC	CDNNFRCNEQFF	TRBJ2-1	.	.	12	TRBV12-3/TRBV12-4
TGTGTCTGGAGTCCCCGGGACAGGGAGGTTTGGCGTAGCACTGAAGCTTTCTTT	CVWSPRDREVWRSTEAFF	TRBJ1-1	TRBD1	.	18	TRBV30
TGTGCCGACTCCCAGGACAGGGGTCAGCTCCAGCATTTT	CADSQDRGQLQHF	TRBJ1-5	TRBD1	.	13	TRBV11-2
TGTGCCAGCAACTTAGAGTTGACTGGCGGGAGCCATAATGAGAAGTTCTTC	CASNLELTGGSHNEKFF	TRBJ2-1	TRBD2	.	17	TRBV11-3
TGTGGCAGCAGTTACCCTCTGGGGACTAGTGGGGGGCGAGTCGCAGATACGCAGTATTTT	CGSSYPLGTSGGRVADTQYF	TRBJ2-3	TRBD2	.	20	TRBV6-2/TRBV6-3
TGTGCCAGCAGCTTCAATCGGCAAGTGGGGGAACTGTTTTTT	CASSFNRQVGELFF	TRBJ2-2	.	.	14	TRBV11-3
TGCGCCAGCAGCCCAGGGGTGGATGATGAAAAAATGTTTTTT	CASSPGVDDEKMFF	TRBJ1-4	.	once	14	TRBV4-3
TGTGCCAGCAGCTTTTACTCCACGGGAGGCCAGTTGGAGACCCAGTACTTC	CASSFYSTGGQLETQYF	TRBJ2-5	TRBD2	.	17	TRBV7-9
TGCGCCAGCAGCCAAGGACATGGGGCGAAGACTGAAGCATTCTTT	CASSQGHGAKTEAFF	TRBJ1-1	.	.	15	TRBV4-1
TGCGCCAGTAGAAAGGGACAGGGAGCCTACGAGCAGTACTTC	CASRKGQGAYEQYF	TRBJ2-7	TRBD1	.	14	TRBV5-1
TGCAGTGCTAGAATCCCCACCCTTACAGGCTCTTACGAGCAGTACTTC	CSARIPTLTGSYEQYF	TRBJ2-7	.	many	16	TRBV20-1
TGTGTCAGCAGTGAGGGTAAGACGGCGGGAAGCAAACAACCCCAGCATTTT	CVSSEGKTAGSKQPQHF	TRBJ1-5	.	.	17	TRBV6-1
TGTGCAAGCAGCGAAGTCACTCCTGGGGCCAACGTCCTGTCTTTC	CASSEVTPGANVLSF	TRBJ2-6	.	.	15	TRBV11-3
TGCAGTGCTAGAGATAGTGGAGCGGGAGGAATTAACATTCAGTACTTC	CSARDSGAGGINIQYF	TRBJ2-4	TRBD2	.	16	TRBV20-1
TGTAGTGCTAGAGACGACCAGATCGGAAAAAACATTGAGTACTTC	CSARDDQIGKNIEYF	TRBJ2-4	.	.	15	TRBV20-1
TGTGCCAGCAGCCTTGATAGCCTAGATGCAACTAATGAAAAACTGTTTTTT	CASSLDSLDATNEKLFF	TRBJ1-4	.	.	17	TRBV11-3
TGTGCCAGCTCACCCGGGACATGGGAAGGCTACAACTTC	CASSPGTWEGYNF	TRBJ1-2	.	.	13	TRBV18
TGCGCCACCAGCTTGGGGGCGAGGGCGAATGAGCAGTTCTTC	CATSLGARANEQFF	TRBJ2-1	.	once	14	TRBV5-1
TGCGCCAATAGCCACCTGCCTGGGACAGGGGCCAATGAGCAGTTCTTC	CANSHLPGTGANEQFF	TRBJ2-1	TRBD1	.	16	TRBV4-3
TGCAGCGTTGAAGGTGTGAGGGAAACCGACTACATTGAGCAGTTCTTC	CSVEGVRETDYIEQFF	TRBJ2-1	.	.	16	TRBV29-1
TGTGCCAGCAGTAAGGGACAGGGGGCCTACGAGCAGTACTTC	CASSKGQGAYEQYF	TRBJ2-7	TRBD1	many	14	TRBV6-6
TGTGCCAACCAAACTACCAGGGGAACTGAAGCTTTCTTT	CANQTTRGTEAFF	TRBJ1-1	.	once	13	TRBV6-1
TGTGCCAGCAGGGTAACAGATAACACTGAAGCTTTCTTT	CASRVTDNTEAFF	TRBJ1-1	.	once	13	TRBV6-6
TGTGTCAGCAGTTACTTGACCAGGGACCCTGGAAACACCATATATTTT	CVSSYLTRDPGNTIYF	TRBJ1-3	.	.	16	TRBV6-5
TGTGCCAGCAGTGAGCAAGCGCGACGATACAATGAGGAGTTCTTC	CASSEQARRYNEEFF	TRBJ2-1	.	.	15	TRBV6-1
TGTGCCAGCAGCCTAGAAGGCGGGACAGGGCCCACTGAAGTTTTCTTT	CASSLEGGTGPTEVFF	TRBJ1-1	TRBD1	.	16	TRBV4-2
TGCAGTGCTAGAGATCAGCTAGCCGGGGTTTCCACAGATACGCATTATTTT	CSARDQLAGVSTDTHYF	TRBJ2-3	.	.	17	TRBV20-1
TGTGCCATCACTGTAAGTAGCGGGAAGTACAATGAGCAGTTCTTC	CAITVSSGKYNEQFF	TRBJ2-1	TRBD2	.	15	TRBV10-3